This T cell receptor (beta chain) was captured in a study of OX40 agonist ivuxolimab in advanced cancers. Turning to the study itself: Ivuxolimab, an agonist antibody against OX40 (CD134), was given to patients.

Germline CDR1 and CDR2: MNHEY and SVGAGI. V lost 3 bases, J lost 5 bases, and 17 bases lay in between. The CDR3 consists of 15 residues. Findings and limits, study-wide: The study found among the lowest clonal expansion in partial responders at 0.1-3.0 mg/kg. At 0.1 to 3.0 mg/kg and by week 6, clonal expansion occurred in CD4+ and CD8+ blood T cells. Among T cells, CD8+ cells averaged more expanded clones than CD4+ cells.

About this clone: Its target is unknown.

Method: immunoSEQ multiplex PCR; TCRdb's copy keeps in-frame clones and lacks some. Of around 74,000 clones listed, about 90% were seen once; the top ten hold 11%. Material: CD4+ or CD8+ T cells sorted from blood, obtained in a trial of the OX40 agonist ivuxolimab. The chain couples TRBV6-5 to TRBJ2-7, with D unresolved. The source is an adult with an advanced solid tumor such as melanoma, head and neck, liver or kidney cancer. As DNA, the CDR3 is TGTGCCAGCAGTTATGGCCTGGAAGTCCGAGACGAGCAGTACTTC. This sequence encodes CASSYGLEVRDEQYF.